The next 4 T cell receptor beta chains were all read from a single sample in a study of shared clonotypes between healthy human individuals (dated by TCRdb to the early 2020s). Library generation was performed with the immunoSEQ multiplex PCR assay. Drawn from immuneACCESS, this table holds only the in-frame rearrangements with V and J called that TCRdb kept. Clones are partly lost; checked studies trace under half to an unresolved V gene and leave the rest unexplained. Present in this sample are about 510,000 clones, 60% to 80% of which were seen just once. Together, the top ten hold around 12% of the sample. Sequencing was done on a sample of PBMCs. These receptors came from a woman in her thirties or forties in good health. Some clones in this sample may be carry-over from other donors' samples.

This chain uses TRBV28 with TRBJ2-3, with 8 bases identical to TRBD2. The CDR3 loop spans 13 amino acids. Trimming took 8 bases from V and 6 from J; bases not matched to a gene: 7. The germline gives CDR1 MDHEN, CDR2 SYDVKM. Here the CDR3 reads CASAAAGADTQYF. The DNA for the CDR3 is TGTGCCAGCGCGGCAGCGGGAGCGGATACGCAGTATTTT.

This chain joins TRBV19 and TRBJ1-2, with D maybe TRBD1 (5 bases). Germline V gene data show CDR1 as LNHDA and CDR2 as SQIVND (reference sequence). The germline V and J ends were trimmed by 5 bases and 8 bases, with 15 bases remaining between them. The CDR3 is 13 residues long. The CDR3 DNA is TGTGCCAGTAGTGGGACTGCAAGGGAAGGCTACACCTTC. Translated: CASSGTAREGYTF.

V gene TRBV7-3 combines with J gene TRBJ2-3; D remains unclear. V was trimmed by 4 bases and J by 4 bases, leaving 6 bases between them. The CDR3 consists of 12 residues. Looked up from germline, CDR1 is SGHTA and CDR2 is FQGTGA. The CDR3 nucleotides read TGTGCCAGCAGCTCGGGTGCAGATACGCAGTATTTT. Encoded protein: CASSSGADTQYF. Based on the CDR3 plus reference TRBV7-3 and TRBJ2-3, the full variable domain is GAGVSQTPSNKVTEKGKYVELRCDPISGHTALYWYRQSLGQGPEFLIYFQGTGAADDSGLPNDRFFAVRPEGSVSTLKIQRTERGDSAVYLCASSSGADTQYFGPGTRLTVL.

V is TRBV9 and J is TRBJ2-1, with D unclear. Germline assignment: CDR1 SGDLS and CDR2 YYNGEE. The ends were cut back, 0 bases at V and 3 bases at J, with 13 bases in the middle. The CDR3 has 16 amino acids. The CDR3: CASSVVGQVYYNEQFF. CDR3 nucleotide sequence: TGTGCCAGCAGCGTAGTCGGGCAGGTTTACTACAATGAGCAGTTCTTC.